There are a few counts of the clone carrying this T cell receptor (beta chain). Its antigen remains unidentified. The sample comes from a study of identical twins. General observations from the study: It was cross-sectional statistical analysis, not following the same donors, that the conclusions relied on. Fewer insertions were carried by abundant cord blood beta clonotypes, but none was seen in memory repertoires. Analyses based on zero insertions could be partly confounded by invariant MAIT and iNKT cells. Where out-of-frame alpha sequences were twin-shared, they showed excess low generation probability.

This CDR3 has 15 residues. V was clipped by 6 bases and J by 5 bases; unmatched bases: 12. Germline V CDR1 and CDR2: DFQATT, SNEGSKA (reference sequence). From the 5' RACE reads, TCRdb called clonotypes with MiXCR, one entry per CDR3 protein. The data contain 700,000 to 950,000 distinct CDR3 sequences, about 12% of them singletons. These data are also associated with another study on yellow fever vaccine responses in identical twins.

The sequenced sample consisted of PBMCs. The TCR was taken from a woman younger than 30 in good health. The chain employs TRBV20-1 and TRBJ2-5; TRBD1 agrees at 10 bases. CDR3 sequence (DNA): TGCAGTGCCGCTAGGGGGGACAGGGGTGGGGAGACCCAGTACTTC. It yields the protein CSAARGDRGGETQYF.